This TCR beta chain was retrieved from a study of blood T cell repertoires in COVID-19 (TCRdb year 2020). About the study as a whole: Collaborator samples came from the United States, Italy and Spain and covered acute and convalescent phases of COVID-19. Where available, HLA class I and class II types were taken from metadata supplied by the sample provider and were not determined by assay-based typing. Deeply sampled blood TCRbeta repertoires from subjects exposed to, actively infected with, or recovered from COVID-19 were included in the dataset. The prospective study material was composed of cDNA or gDNA derived from T cells, B-cell-depleted T cells, or PBMCs. The samples were drawn from two sources: the first 160 participants of the ongoing ImmuneRACE study, and fewer than 1,500 subjects contributed by 6 global collaborators. Sample metadata almost always included a de-identified subject ID, COVID-19 status, age in years and sex. The repertoires were released in a freely available public database meant as a resource for research on the immune response to SARS-CoV-2. What the work shows at the level of the full study, not this receptor alone: The amount of clinical and demographic metadata varied by source and participant and was provided uncurated.

At one collaborating source in Seattle, patients were enrolled during active infection and were followed longitudinally through the course of disease. Whole blood was collected in K2EDTA tubes by collaborating institutions according to the institutions' own protocols. Collaborator samples were shipped for TCRbeta analysis as frozen whole blood, isolated PBMCs, or DNA extracted from either sample type. TCRbeta CDR3 regions were amplified from genomic DNA by means of the immunoSEQ Assay, a bias-controlled multiplex PCR. The authors' pipeline ran thus. Nucleated cell counts per sample were estimated from amplification of reference gene primers within the assay. To quantify the absolute abundance of each unique TCRbeta CDR3 rearrangement, sequence reads were collapsed and filtered. For each sample, productive Simpson clonality was calculated as the square root of Simpson's diversity index across productive rearrangements. TCRdb re-hosts the immuneACCESS table, in-frame sequences only. Its copies lack some clones; in the studies checked, an unresolved V gene accounts for under half of them, and the cause for the rest is not known. That table is the source of V, J and clone size, and D and trimming were worked out from the DNA. The table for this sample lists fewer than 200,000 clones; more than 75% of them were counted only once. The ten largest clonotypes hold 12% of the sample.

To note about this clone: Its specific antigen is unknown. No base quality information exists; no much larger clone differs at one position.

After removal of 4 bases from V and 3 bases from J, the junction retains 3 bases not matched to a gene. The germline V gene (reference sequence) provides CDR1 SGHNT and CDR2 YYREEE. The CDR3 sequence holds 15 residues, the cysteine and phenylalanine included. Only CDR3 DNA is held: 45 bases, read in frame from base 1. The TCR comes from a woman in her sixties or seventies with COVID-19, enrolled during active disease. Material: peripheral blood. The chain couples TRBV5-4 to TRBJ2-7, with TRBD2 matching 14 junction bases. CDR3 reads: CASSGGTSGSYEQYF. The nucleotides read TGTGCCAGCAGCGGCGGGACTAGCGGGAGCTACGAGCAGTACTTC.